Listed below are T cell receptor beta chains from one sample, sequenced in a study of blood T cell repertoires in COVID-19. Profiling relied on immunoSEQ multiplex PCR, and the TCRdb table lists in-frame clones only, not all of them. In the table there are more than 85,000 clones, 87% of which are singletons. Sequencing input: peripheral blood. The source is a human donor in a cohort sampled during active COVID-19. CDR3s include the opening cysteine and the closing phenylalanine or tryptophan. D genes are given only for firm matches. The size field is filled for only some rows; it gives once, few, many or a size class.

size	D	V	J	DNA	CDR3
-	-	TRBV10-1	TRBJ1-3	TGCGCCAGCAGTGACGGCGGCTCTGGAAACACCATATATTTT	CASSDGGSGNTIYF
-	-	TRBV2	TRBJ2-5	TGTGCCAGCAGTGAAGTGGCGACCCAGTACTTC	CASSEVATQYF
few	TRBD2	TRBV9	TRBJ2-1	TGTGCCAGCAGCTTGACTAGCGGGGGCTACAATGAGCAGTTCTTC	CASSLTSGGYNEQFF
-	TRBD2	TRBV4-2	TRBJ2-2	TGTGCCAGCAGCCAAGATCTAGCGGGGGGGGACACCGGGGAGCTGTTTTTT	CASSQDLAGGDTGELFF
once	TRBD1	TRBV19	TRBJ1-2	TGTGCCAGTAGTACAACCGGGACAGGGGTTGGCTACACCTTC	CASSTTGTGVGYTF
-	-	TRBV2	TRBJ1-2	TGTGCCAGCAGTGAATACAGGATCACGGGCTACACCTTC	CASSEYRITGYTF
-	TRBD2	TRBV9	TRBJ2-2	TGTGCCAGCAGCTCTAGCGGGACCGGGGAGCTGTTTTTT	CASSSSGTGELFF
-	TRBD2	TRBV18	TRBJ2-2	TGTGCCAGCTCACCACTGATCGGGAGGGCCTCGAGCACCGGGGAGCTGTTTTTT	CASSPLIGRASSTGELFF
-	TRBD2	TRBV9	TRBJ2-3	TGTGCCAGCAGCGGGAGGGGATCAGCGGGAGGAGGGGATACGCAGTATTTT	CASSGRGSAGGGDTQYF
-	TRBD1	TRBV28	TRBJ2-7	TGTGCCAGCAGAAGCCTCGGGACAGGGAGCGAGCAGTACTTC	CASRSLGTGSEQYF
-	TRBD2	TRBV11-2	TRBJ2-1	TGTGCCAGCAGCACAAGCGGGGGGGCTCAGATATCCTACAATGAGCAGTTCTTC	CASSTSGGAQISYNEQFF
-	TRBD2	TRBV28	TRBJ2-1	TGTGCCAGCAGTTCGGGGCTAGCGGGAGCGCTGGAGCAGTTCTTC	CASSSGLAGALEQFF
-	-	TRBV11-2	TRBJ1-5	TGTGCCAGCAGCTTAACACTACGGAAGCCCCAGCATTTT	CASSLTLRKPQHF
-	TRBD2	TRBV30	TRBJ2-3	TGTGCCTGGACCCCTCTTGGGACTAGCGAAACGAGGGCCACTACGCAGTATTTT	CAWTPLGTSETRATTQYF
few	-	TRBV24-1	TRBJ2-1	TGTGCCACCAGTACACCTTACTACATCGATGAGCAGTTCTTC	CATSTPYYIDEQFF
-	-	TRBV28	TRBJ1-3	TGTGCCAGCAGCCCGGGGGGCAACTCTGGAAACACCATATATTTT	CASSPGGNSGNTIYF